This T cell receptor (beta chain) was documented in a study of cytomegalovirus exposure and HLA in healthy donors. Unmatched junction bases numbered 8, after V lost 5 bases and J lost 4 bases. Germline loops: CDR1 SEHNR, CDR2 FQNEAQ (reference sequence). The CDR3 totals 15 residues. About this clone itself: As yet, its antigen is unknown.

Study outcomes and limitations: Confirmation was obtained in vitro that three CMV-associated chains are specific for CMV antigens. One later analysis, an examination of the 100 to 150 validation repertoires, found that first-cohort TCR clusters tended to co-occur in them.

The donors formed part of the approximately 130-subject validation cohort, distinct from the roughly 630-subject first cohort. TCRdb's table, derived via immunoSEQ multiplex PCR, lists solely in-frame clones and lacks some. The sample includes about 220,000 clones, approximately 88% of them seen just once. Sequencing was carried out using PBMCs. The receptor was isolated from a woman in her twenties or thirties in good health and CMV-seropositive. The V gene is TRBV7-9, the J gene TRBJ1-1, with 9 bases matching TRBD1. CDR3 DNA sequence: TGTGCCAGCAGCCAGAGGACAGGGGCTAGCACTGAAGCTTTCTTT. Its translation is CASSQRTGASTEAFF.